This T cell receptor beta chain was obtained from a study of blood T cell repertoires in COVID-19. The overall study: Sample material is recorded as cDNA or gDNA derived from T cells, B-cell-depleted T cells, or PBMCs.

The ends lost 7 bases at V and 2 bases at J; junction bases unmatched: 4. CDR3 size: 14 residues. Per the germline V gene, CDR1 is WSHSY and CDR2 is SAAADI. Which cohort a participant joined came from the clinical history participants gave. Authors' data handling: Nucleated cell number was recorded as an estimate derived from reference gene primer amplification. Generated by immunoSEQ multiplex PCR, the TCRdb table keeps only in-frame clones and is missing some. That table supplies the V and J calls and clone size; D and trimming were determined from the DNA. The table records fewer than 350,000 clones, around 91% of them present only once.

Sequencing input: PBMCs or T cells enriched from blood (not recorded which). V gene TRBV10-2 combines with J gene TRBJ1-3; 8 bases map to TRBD1. The sequence came from a woman between 18 and 29 years old with acute COVID-19. CDR3 DNA sequence: TGCGCCAGCACCTTGGACAGGGCTGGAAACACCATATATTTT. This gives the protein CASTLDRAGNTIYF.